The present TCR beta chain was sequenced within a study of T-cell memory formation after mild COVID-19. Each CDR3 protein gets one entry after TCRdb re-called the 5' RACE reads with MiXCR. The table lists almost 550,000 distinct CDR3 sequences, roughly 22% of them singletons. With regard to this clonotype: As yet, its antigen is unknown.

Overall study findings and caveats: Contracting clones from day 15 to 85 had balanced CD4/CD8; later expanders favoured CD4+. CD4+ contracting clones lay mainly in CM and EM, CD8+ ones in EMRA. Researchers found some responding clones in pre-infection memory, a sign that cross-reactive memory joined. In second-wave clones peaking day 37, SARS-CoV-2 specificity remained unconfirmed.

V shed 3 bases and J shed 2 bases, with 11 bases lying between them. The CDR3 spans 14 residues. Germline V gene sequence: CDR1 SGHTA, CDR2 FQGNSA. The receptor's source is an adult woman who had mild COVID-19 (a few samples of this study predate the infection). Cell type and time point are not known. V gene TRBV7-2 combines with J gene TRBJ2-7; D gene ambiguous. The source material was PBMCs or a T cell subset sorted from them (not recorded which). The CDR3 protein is CASSFTAAPYEQYF. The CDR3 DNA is TGTGCCAGCAGCTTCACCGCGGCGCCCTACGAGCAGTACTTC.